The TCR beta chain under discussion was sequenced for a study of memory CD4+ T cells and cytomegalovirus serostatus. Study-wide context: Of the healthy Belgian adults, 9 were CMV seropositive and about 24 seronegative. General study findings and limits: Of 150 to 200 reported CMV TCRbeta sequences, roughly 67 were found in memory CD4+ repertoires.

The sort gate was single viable CD3+CD4+CD8-CD45RO+ cells for memory CD4+ T cells. Serum IgG to CMV pp150, pp28, p38 and p52 defined serostatus. As originally analysed: After removing out-of-frame reads, under 2.5 million distinct TCRbeta sequences remained. TCRdb's copy holds only in-frame clones and misses some; the assay was immunoSEQ multiplex PCR. For V, J and clone size, that table is used; D and trimming come from the DNA. The table shows roughly 49,000 clones, with approximately 78% occurring only once. The CDR3 has 14 residues. The V gene lost 3 bases and the J gene lost 0 bases, with 6 bases spanning the gap. Germline values: CDR1 LNHNV, CDR2 YYDKDF (reference sequence). This clone was recorded a few times. Its antigen is still unknown.

Input material: memory CD4+ T cells from blood. The V and J genes are TRBV15 and TRBJ1-5, with no clear D. This clonotype was obtained from an adult in good health and CMV-seronegative. The CDR3 reads CATSSGLSNQPQHF. The CDR3 region has the DNA TGTGCCACCAGCAGCGGTCTTAGCAATCAGCCCCAGCATTTT.